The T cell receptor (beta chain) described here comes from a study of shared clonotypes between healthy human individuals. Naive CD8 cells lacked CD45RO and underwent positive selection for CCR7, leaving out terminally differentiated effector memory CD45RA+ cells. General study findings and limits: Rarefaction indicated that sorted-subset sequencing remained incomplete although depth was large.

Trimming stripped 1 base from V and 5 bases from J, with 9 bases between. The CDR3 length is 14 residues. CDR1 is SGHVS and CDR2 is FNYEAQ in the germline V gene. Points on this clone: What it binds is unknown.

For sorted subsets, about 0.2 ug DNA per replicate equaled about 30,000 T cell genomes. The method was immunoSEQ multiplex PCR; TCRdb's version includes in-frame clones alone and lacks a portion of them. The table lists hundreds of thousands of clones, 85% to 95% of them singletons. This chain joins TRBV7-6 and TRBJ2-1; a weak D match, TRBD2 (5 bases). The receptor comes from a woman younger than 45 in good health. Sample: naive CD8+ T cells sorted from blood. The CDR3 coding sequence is TGTGCCAGCAGCTTAGGCGAGCGGAACAATGAGCAGTTCTTC. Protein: CASSLGERNNEQFF.